This T cell receptor (beta chain) derives from a study of cytomegalovirus exposure and HLA in healthy donors. Findings of the study overall: Many donors shared some public TCRs, even though most TCR sequences were rare. A later analysis linked a missense variant in DCLRE1C to the trimming of TCR beta V and J genes.

PCR employed 60 Vbeta and 13 Jbeta primers. Original processing notes: Among the unique TCR beta chains that a later analysis counted, 75 million to 85 million in all, some 10 million were shared. The method was immunoSEQ multiplex PCR; TCRdb's version includes in-frame clones alone and lacks a portion of them. V and J calls plus clone size are reproduced from that table; the DNA served to infer D and trimming. The sample holds 130,000 or so clones, approximately 85% seen once. V was cut by 5 bases and J by 3 bases, with 13 bases left in between. The CDR3 runs to 14 residues. Germline loops: CDR1 SGHRS, CDR2 YFSETQ. As for this clone: Its matching antigen is unknown. In the same sample, other DNA sequences code for this CDR3.

V is TRBV5-1 and J is TRBJ2-3, with D possibly TRBD2 on 5 matching bases. Sample: PBMCs. The receptor comes from a woman in her 30s in good health and CMV-seropositive. Here the CDR3 reads CASREVTGTDTQYF. The CDR3 DNA reads TGCGCCAGCAGGGAGGTGACCGGTACAGATACGCAGTATTTT. The full variable domain, in which reference TRBV5-1 and TRBJ2-3 provide the parts outside the CDR3, is KAGVTQTPRYLIKTRGQQVTLSCSPISGHRSVSWYQQTPGQGLQFLFEYFSETQRNKGNFPGRFSGRQFSNSRSEMNVSTLELGDSALYLCASREVTGTDTQYFGPGTRLTVL.